Shown below are 10 T cell receptor beta chains from a single sample sequenced in a study of blood T cell repertoires in COVID-19. The assay was immunoSEQ multiplex PCR, and TCRdb's table has in-frame clones only and misses some. This sample has some 70,000 clones, with more than 90% found just once. Material: peripheral blood. The receptors here all came from a human donor with active COVID-19. The donor label of this sample is uncertain.

This chain links TRBV4-3 with TRBJ2-3, with 10 bases fitting TRBD2. CDR3 length: 17 residues. Germline trimming cut 4 bases from V and 3 bases from J; bases unmatched to any gene: 10. Germline assignment: CDR1 LGHNA and CDR2 YSLEER. The DNA for the CDR3 is TGCGCCAGCAGCCGGCGGGCTAGCGGGAGTACGACAGATACGCAGTATTTT. As protein: CASSRRASGSTTDTQYF.

V is TRBV5-5 and J is TRBJ2-7; 10 bases align to TRBD1. The CDR3 loop spans 13 amino acids. In germline, CDR1 is SGHKS, CDR2 YYEKEE (reference sequence). V lost 5 bases and J lost 4; bases outside the gene matches: 3. DNA for the CDR3: TGTGCCAGCAGTGGGGACAGGGGATACGAGCAGTACTTC. It yields the protein CASSGDRGYEQYF.

This rearrangement joins TRBV2 to TRBJ2-5, with a weak D call TRBD2 (7 bases). Between the trimmed V and J ends, which lost 5 bases and 4 bases, there was a span of 17 bases. The CDR3 covers 15 residues. Germline loops: CDR1 SNHLY, CDR2 FYNNEI. The CDR3 region has the DNA TGTGCCAGCAGTCCCAGGGGAGGGGCGGGAGAGACCCAGTACTTC. This translates into CASSPRGGAGETQYF.

This chain connects TRBV4-3 to TRBJ2-1; D is perhaps TRBD1 (5 bases). The ends were cut back, 1 base at V and 0 bases at J, with 10 bases in the middle. Germline values: CDR1 LGHNA, CDR2 YSLEER. CDR3 length: 16 residues. The CDR3 protein is CASSQGGLLSYNEQFF. CDR3 coding DNA: TGCGCCAGCAGCCAAGGGGGCTTACTCTCCTACAATGAGCAGTTCTTC.

V gene TRBV5-3 combines with J gene TRBJ2-6; TRBD1 aligns across 8 bases. TRBV5-3 is an ORF, with its function uncertain. CDR3 length equals 17 residues. After removal of 0 bases from V and 3 bases from J, the junction contained 5 bases not matched to a gene. CDR3 bases: TGTGCCAGAAGCTTGGCAGGGGGCGCGAGTGGGGCCAACGTCCTGACTTTC. It codes for CARSLAGGASGANVLTF.

The chain is built from TRBV29-1 and TRBJ2-1; D might be TRBD2 (6 bases). V lost 7 bases and J 6 bases, leaving 16 bases between the germline ends. This CDR3 is 13 amino acids long. The germline V gene has CDR1 SQVTM and CDR2 ANQGSEA. The CDR3 coding sequence is TGCAGCGGTGGAGGGGCCCCGTCCAATGAGCAGTTCTTC. As protein: CSGGGAPSNEQFF.

V usage is TRBV28 and J usage is TRBJ2-1; D is ambiguous. Looked up from germline, CDR1 is MDHEN and CDR2 is SYDVKM. The V and J ends lost 3 bases and 2 bases respectively, with 8 bases between them. The CDR3 has 14 residues. CDR3 region: CASSFPQTYNEQFF. The CDR3 region has the DNA TGTGCCAGCAGTTTTCCGCAGACCTACAATGAGCAGTTCTTC. The variable domain in full, completed from reference TRBV28 and TRBJ2-1, reads DVKVTQSSRYLVKRTGEKVFLECVQDMDHENMFWYRQDPGLGLRLIYFSYDVKMKEKGDIPEGYSVSREKKERFSLILESASTNQTSMYLCASSFPQTYNEQFFGPGTRLTVL.

This clone was detected a few times. This chain joins TRBV11-2 and TRBJ2-1; 8 bases align to TRBD2. The CDR3 sequence is 15 residues long. The ends lost 0 bases at V and 8 bases at J; junction bases unmatched: 6. Per the germline V gene, CDR1 is SGHAT and CDR2 is FQNNGV. Here the CDR3 reads CASSLDPAGAYEQFF. The CDR3 coding sequence is TGTGCCAGCAGCTTAGATCCAGCGGGAGCCTATGAGCAGTTCTTC.

This rearrangement joins TRBV9 to TRBJ2-1; 14 bases line up with TRBD2. V trimming: 4 bases; J trimming: 7 bases; junction bases outside the gene matches: 19. The CDR3 spans 20 residues. CDR1 and CDR2 (germline): SGDLS, YYNGEE. The chain's CDR3 is CASSPRWSGLAGATRNEQFF. The CDR3 nucleotides read TGTGCCAGCAGCCCCCGATGGTCGGGACTAGCGGGAGCGACGAGGAATGAGCAGTTCTTC.

The J gene is TRBJ1-5, the V gene TRBV10-3; 7 bases align to TRBD1. Per the germline V gene, CDR1 is ENHRY and CDR2 is SYGVKD. This CDR3 is 15 amino acids long. The V segment lost 6 bases and the J segment 6 bases; nucleotides outside the gene matches: 11. The CDR3 nucleotides are TGTGCCATCAGCAACCCAGGGGGATTGACTCAGCCCCAGCATTTT. Amino acids: CAISNPGGLTQPQHF.